This T cell receptor beta chain was documented in a study of shared clonotypes between healthy human individuals. In the original analysis: Filtering differed for immunoSEQ, which gave only junction sequences without quality scores. Profiled with immunoSEQ multiplex PCR; TCRdb holds only in-frame clones, not every one. V, J and clone size were drawn from that table, and D and trimming were deduced from the DNA. In the table there are 400,000 to 550,000 clones, 79% of which are singletons. V lost 6 bases, J lost 3 bases, and 11 bases lay in between. CDR1 is SEHNR, CDR2 FQNEAQ, per germline (reference sequence). This CDR3 has 14 amino acids. Points on this clone: The sample contains more than one DNA sequence encoding this CDR3.

The chain couples TRBV7-9 to TRBJ2-2; D ambiguous. The clonotype comes from a woman in her thirties or forties in good health. Some clones in this sample may be carry-over from other donors' samples. The sample was PBMCs. This CDR3 is CASSPRAYTGELFF. The CDR3 nucleotides are TGTGCCAGCAGTCCCCGGGCGTACACCGGGGAGCTGTTTTTT.